This entry concerns a single TCR beta chain. The sample is drawn from a study of technical replicates of blood from four donors. Repertoires were generated with immunoSEQ multiplex PCR, while TCRdb's copy carries only in-frame clones and drops some. The repertoire includes about 59,000 clones, over 85% of them detected once, and 4.2% sits in the top ten. CDR1 is MGHRA and CDR2 is YSYEKL in the germline V gene. J was trimmed by 3 bases and V by 3 bases; bases with no gene match: 2. The CDR3 is made up of 15 amino acids. Specimen: PBMCs. The chain is built from TRBV4-1 and TRBJ2-1, with 10 bases lining up with TRBD2. This receptor was obtained from a human donor in good health. Some clones in this sample may be carry-over from other donors' samples. The CDR3 coding sequence is TGCGCCAGCAGCCATTTAGCGGGAGGCTACAATGAGCAGTTCTTC. This codes for CASSHLAGGYNEQFF.